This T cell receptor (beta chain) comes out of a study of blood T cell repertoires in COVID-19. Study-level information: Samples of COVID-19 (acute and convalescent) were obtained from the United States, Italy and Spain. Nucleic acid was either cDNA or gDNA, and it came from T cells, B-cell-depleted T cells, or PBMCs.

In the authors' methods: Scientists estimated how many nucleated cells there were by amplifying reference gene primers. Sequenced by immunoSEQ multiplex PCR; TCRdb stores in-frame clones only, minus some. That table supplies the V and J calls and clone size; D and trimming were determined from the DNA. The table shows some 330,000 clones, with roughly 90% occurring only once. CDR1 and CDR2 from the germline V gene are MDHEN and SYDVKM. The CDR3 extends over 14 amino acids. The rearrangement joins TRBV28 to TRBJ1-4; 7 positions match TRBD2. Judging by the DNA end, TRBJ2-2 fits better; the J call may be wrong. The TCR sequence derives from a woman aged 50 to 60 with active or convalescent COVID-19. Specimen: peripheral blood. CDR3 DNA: TGTGCCAGCAGAAGCGGGGACTGGCAAATGGAGCTGTTTTTT. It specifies CASRSGDWQMELFF.